The clone carrying this TCR beta chain was recorded only once. RNA amounts of 0.5 to 1 ug underwent reverse transcription with random hexamers. TCRdb reprocessed the immunoSEQ multiplex PCR reads via MiXCR and lists one record per CDR3 protein. In the table there are some 99,000 distinct CDR3 sequences, 96% of which are singletons. The sample comes from a study of CD8 T cells in Susac syndrome. This CDR3 is built from 13 residues. Trimming stripped 5 bases from V and 7 bases from J, with 15 bases between. Germline V CDR1 and CDR2: GTSNPN, SVGIG (reference sequence). This chain uses TRBV30 with TRBJ2-1, with D perhaps TRBD2 (7 bases). The sample consisted of CD4+ T cells from PBMCs. The sequence derives from a human donor in good health. For the CDR3, the DNA is TGTGCCTGGGATTTGGGGGGGCTAAATGAGCAGTTCTTC. Translation: CAWDLGGLNEQFF.